The sequence of this T cell receptor beta chain was determined in a study of T cell responses to AZD1222 COVID-19 vaccine. Sequenced by immunoSEQ multiplex PCR; TCRdb stores in-frame clones only, minus some. Altogether approximately 170,000 clones are present, roughly 90% being singletons, with the ten largest covering approximately 4%. This clone was counted once. Antigen unknown. Study conclusions and caveats: Seropositive AZD1222 recipients at baseline numbered only six or seven. Vaccine-related CD4 TCRs covered spike, predominating at 160-218 and 743-854. The donor cohort was predominantly white British with a female majority, and clonal diversity may have been underestimated.

This sequence was found in an adult in good health. The sequencing used peripheral blood, collected on day 0 of AZD1222 vaccination.

As DNA, the CDR3 is TGTGCCAGCAGCTCCCTACCTGGTCGAAACTCGGGCTCTGGAAACACCATATATTTT. It yields the protein CASSSLPGRNSGSGNTIYF. The chain is built from TRBV7-9 and TRBJ1-3, with D uncertain. CDR1 and CDR2 from the germline V gene are SEHNR and FQNEAQ (reference sequence). Trimming shortened V by 4 bases and J by 0 bases, and 22 bases separated the two germline ends. The CDR3 has 19 amino acids. Variable domain in full (rest from reference TRBV7-9 and TRBJ1-3): DTGVSQNPRHKITKRGQNVTFRCDPISEHNRLYWYRQTLGQGPEFLTYFQNEAQLEKSRLLSDRFSAERPKGSFSTLEIQRTEQGDSAMYLCASSSLPGRNSGSGNTIYFGEGSWLTVV.